Sequencing of this TCR beta chain was carried out in a study of blood T cell repertoires in COVID-19. Study-level information: PBMCs, B-cell-depleted T cells, or T cells provided the cDNA or gDNA that made up the material.

Some clones are missing from TCRdb's copy, which holds only in-frame ones; the method was immunoSEQ multiplex PCR. The sample has fewer than 450,000 clones; roughly 91% are singletons. This CDR3 has 16 amino acids. V lost 4 bases and J lost 2, with 15 bases in between. From germline, CDR1 is LGHNA and CDR2 YSLEER. Which cohort a participant joined came from the clinical history participants gave. The sample taken for sequencing was PBMCs or T cells enriched from blood (not recorded which). The sequence came from a woman aged 18 to 35 who had recovered from COVID-19. The V call is TRBV4-3, the J call TRBJ2-1; D gene uncertain. CDR3 residues: CASSPGTAFPYNEQFF. CDR3 DNA sequence: TGCGCCAGCAGCCCCGGAACAGCTTTCCCCTACAATGAGCAGTTCTTC.